These 26 T cell receptor beta chains were sequenced from one sample in a study of T cells after yellow fever vaccination. TCRdb fed the 5' RACE reads into MiXCR, producing one record per CDR3 protein. The sample includes 300,000 to 450,000 distinct CDR3 sequences, roughly 7.5% of them seen just once. The specimen comprised PBMCs, sampled more than 40 days after the first yellow fever vaccination. These receptors were taken from a young man who received the YFV17D yellow fever vaccine.

This clonotype was observed a few times. This chain joins TRBV3-1 and TRBJ2-3; D unclear. CDR3 length: 16 amino acids. CDR1 is LGHDT and CDR2 is YNNKEL in the germline V gene (reference sequence). Trimming shortened V by 0 bases and J by 6 bases, and 16 bases separated the two germline ends. The CDR3 region is CASSQDLLARRDTQYF. The CDR3 bases are TGTGCCAGCAGCCAAGATCTTCTGGCCCGCCGGGATACGCAGTATTTT.

This clonotype was picked up a small number of times. The chain employs TRBV5-1 and TRBJ2-7, with D maybe TRBD2 (5 bases). The CDR3 covers 13 residues. The germline V gene has CDR1 SGHRS and CDR2 YFSETQ. Trimming took off 0 bases at V and 4 bases at J, with 8 bases between the two ends. CDR3 protein: CASSLVPGYEQYV. CDR3 DNA sequence: TGCGCCAGCAGCTTGGTCCCGGGATACGAGCAGTACGTC.

There are a few counts of this clonotype. The chain combines TRBV3-1 with TRBJ2-1; weak D call: TRBD2 (6 bases). Germline V gene lookup returns CDR1 LGHDT and CDR2 YNNKEL (reference sequence). The V and J ends lost 2 bases and 10 bases respectively, with 15 bases between them. The CDR3 runs to 14 residues. This chain's CDR3 is CASSQSSGLQEQFF. CDR3 nucleotide sequence: TGTGCCAGCAGCCAAAGCAGCGGGCTTCAAGAGCAGTTCTTC.

The rearrangement uses TRBV19 and TRBJ2-5, with a tentative D call TRBD1 (6 bases). Trimming removed 3 bases at V and 2 bases at J, with 13 bases between. CDR3 length: 15 amino acids. Germline-derived CDR1 and CDR2 are LNHDA and SQIVND (reference sequence). CDR3 loop: CASSISGTRQETQYF. As DNA, the CDR3 is TGTGCCAGTAGTATTTCAGGGACAAGGCAAGAGACCCAGTACTTC. Together with reference TRBV19 and TRBJ2-5, the CDR3 gives the full variable domain: DGGITQSPKYLFRKEGQNVTLSCEQNLNHDAMYWYRQDPGQGLRLIYYSQIVNDFQKGDIAEGYSVSREKKESFPLTVTSAQKNPTAFYLCASSISGTRQETQYFGPGTRLLVL.

A few counts support this clonotype. V gene TRBV7-9 combines with J gene TRBJ1-2; 9 positions agree with TRBD1. The CDR3 length is 16 residues. CDR1 SEHNR and CDR2 FQNEAQ come from the germline V gene (reference sequence). V trimming: 1 base; J trimming: 4 bases; junction bases outside the gene matches: 7. CDR3 amino acids: CASSLEDRGHIYGYTF. The CDR3 DNA sequence: TGTGCCAGCAGCTTAGAGGACAGGGGCCACATCTATGGCTACACCTTC. The full variable domain, rest sourced from reference TRBV7-9 and TRBJ1-2, is DTGVSQNPRHKITKRGQNVTFRCDPISEHNRLYWYRQTLGQGPEFLTYFQNEAQLEKSRLLSDRFSAERPKGSFSTLEIQRTEQGDSAMYLCASSLEDRGHIYGYTFGSGTRLTVV.

The chain carries TRBV5-4 and TRBJ1-1, with D possibly TRBD1 on 5 matching bases. The length of the CDR3 is 12 residues. Germline CDR1 and CDR2: SGHNT and YYREEE (reference sequence). Trimming left V 4 bases short and J 3 bases short, with 7 bases between. CDR3 region: CASSTGYTEAFF. DNA for the CDR3: TGTGCCAGCAGCACAGGATACACTGAAGCTTTCTTT. The entire variable domain, with the rest obtained from reference TRBV5-4 and TRBJ1-1, is as follows: ETGVTQSPTHLIKTRGQQVTLRCSSQSGHNTVSWYQQALGQGPQFIFQYYREEENGRGNFPPRFSGLQFPNYSSELNVNALELDDSALYLCASSTGYTEAFFGQGTRLTVV.

This chain joins TRBV10-3 and TRBJ2-1; 8 bases match TRBD2. V lost 8 bases and J lost 4; bases outside the gene matches: 4. Germline loops: CDR1 ENHRY, CDR2 SYGVKD. This CDR3 has 13 residues. CDR3 loop: CAIRGGPYNEQFF. As DNA, the CDR3 is TGTGCCATCCGGGGGGGGCCATACAATGAGCAGTTCTTC.

This clonotype has at least ten counts. The chain recombines TRBV5-5 with TRBJ2-7; weak D call: TRBD1 (6 bases). The V gene's germline CDR1 is SGHKS and CDR2 YYEKEE (reference sequence). V was clipped by 3 bases and J by 5 bases, with 12 bases between them. There are 13 residues in the CDR3. The CDR3 DNA sequence: TGTGCCAGCAGCTGGACTGGGGGCGACGAGCAGTACTTC. Translating gives CASSWTGGDEQYF.

The chain joins TRBV20-1 to TRBJ2-2; D is perhaps TRBD2 (6 bases). This CDR3 is 15 amino acids long. CDR1 DFQATT and CDR2 SNEGSKA come from the germline V gene (reference sequence). Deletions cut 4 bases from V and 6 bases from J, with 18 bases between. The CDR3 bases are TGCAGTGCTACCGGGGGACCCCCCCGGGCCGGGGAGCTGTTTTTT. Translated, it gives CSATGGPPRAGELFF.

The V gene is TRBV11-2, the J gene TRBJ2-1, with 9 nucleotides matching TRBD2. CDR1 and CDR2 from the germline V gene are SGHAT and FQNNGV. This CDR3 is 15 amino acids long. Losses at the gene ends were 1 base for V and 8 bases for J; bases not matched to a gene: 6. The CDR3 DNA follows: TGTGCCAGCAGCTTAGGAGGCGGGGGGGCGGATGAGCAGTTCTTC. Translated: CASSLGGGGADEQFF. The full variable domain, with the rest looked up from reference TRBV11-2 and TRBJ2-1, is EAGVAQSPRYKIIEKRQSVAFWCNPISGHATLYWYQQILGQGPKLLIQFQNNGVVDDSQLPKDRFSAERLKGVDSTLKIQPAKLEDSAVYLCASSLGGGGADEQFFGPGTRLTVL.

The gene calls are TRBV11-2 and TRBJ2-1; 10 nucleotides line up with TRBD1. The germline V gene encodes CDR1 SGHAT and CDR2 FQNNGV. Unmatched junction bases numbered 9, after V lost 5 bases and J lost 8 bases. The CDR3 covers 15 residues. CDR3 sequence (DNA): TGTGCCAGCAGCACCTTCCGGGACAGGGGCCATGAGCAGTTCTTC. As protein: CASSTFRDRGHEQFF.

This chain joins TRBV29-1 and TRBJ1-2; 9 bases align to TRBD1. The CDR3 runs 14 residues. Germline V CDR1 and CDR2: SQVTM, ANQGSEA. J lost 6 bases, V lost 3 bases, and 8 bases had no gene match. CDR3 amino acids: CSVDPLGQGHGYTF. CDR3 DNA sequence: TGCAGCGTTGACCCCTTAGGACAGGGGCATGGCTACACCTTC.

The rearrangement uses TRBV11-2 and TRBJ2-3; the match to TRBD2 covers 9 bases. J gave up 3 bases and V 1 base, and 11 bases lay outside the gene matches. The CDR3 is made up of 18 amino acids. Looked up from germline, CDR1 is SGHAT and CDR2 is FQNNGV. The CDR3 DNA reads as TGTGCCAGCAGCTTAGGCCCCTTGGGCGGGGGGGCTACAGATACGCAGTATTTT. It is translated as CASSLGPLGGGATDTQYF.

This clonotype was seen only a few times. The chain combines TRBV5-1 with TRBJ2-1, with 7 nucleotides matching TRBD1. There are 14 residues in the CDR3. CDR1 is SGHRS, CDR2 YFSETQ, per germline. With 4 bases clipped from V and 6 bases from J, the junction kept 7 bases outside the gene matches. CDR3 loop: CASSVGGALNEQFF. The CDR3 region has the DNA TGCGCCAGCAGCGTAGGGGGCGCGCTCAATGAGCAGTTCTTC.

The chain joins TRBV13 to TRBJ2-6; tentatively, D is TRBD1 (5 bases). Germline loops: CDR1 PRHDT, CDR2 FYEKMQ (reference sequence). CDR3 length equals 14 residues. V dropped 5 bases and J dropped 4 bases, with 9 bases sitting between them. The CDR3: CASSPRTGANVLTF. CDR3 DNA sequence: TGTGCCAGCAGCCCCCGGACAGGGGCCAACGTCCTGACTTTC.

The chain has TRBV5-1 and TRBJ2-3; 7 nucleotides agree with TRBD2. The V gene end was trimmed by 4 bases and the J gene end by 4 bases; junction bases not matched to a gene: 6. The germline V gene encodes CDR1 SGHRS and CDR2 YFSETQ. This CDR3 is built from 14 residues. The CDR3 sequence: CASSPRGVADTQYF. The CDR3 nucleotides are TGCGCCAGCAGCCCCCGGGGGGTTGCAGATACGCAGTATTTT.

In regard to this clonotype: A junction boundary mismatches the germline segment, possibly from a read error. The chain joins TRBV4-1 to TRBJ2-1, with 9 bases aligning to TRBD2. CDR1 and CDR2 from the germline V gene are MGHRA and YSYEKL. The CDR3 is 15 residues long. The CDR3 nucleotides are TGCGCCAGCAGCCAAGATGGCGGGGGGGCCCGAGAGCAGTCCTTC. Its protein product is CASSQDGGGAREQSF.

This clonotype was seen only a few times. The rearrangement links TRBV12-3 or TRBV12-4 to TRBJ2-7; a possible D gene is TRBD1 (5 bases). The ends were cut back, 3 bases at V and 6 bases at J, with 12 bases in the middle. The CDR3 has 13 residues. The CDR3 bases are TGTGCCAGCAGTTTTTTCAGGGAAGGCGAGCAGTACTTC. Translating it yields CASSFFREGEQYF.

This clonotype was detected a few times. The gene calls are TRBV13 and TRBJ2-1; TRBD2 might be the D (5 bases). This CDR3 is 12 amino acids long. Looked up from germline, CDR1 is PRHDT and CDR2 is FYEKMQ (reference sequence). V dropped 1 base and J dropped 11 bases, with 9 bases sitting between them. The DNA of the CDR3 is TGTGCCAGCAGCTTAGTCCGGGATCAGCAGTTCTTC. This sequence encodes CASSLVRDQQFF. The complete variable domain, with remaining parts taken from reference TRBV13 and TRBJ2-1, reads AAGVIQSPRHLIKEKRETATLKCYPIPRHDTVYWYQQGPGQDPQFLISFYEKMQSDKGSIPDRFSAQQFSDYHSELNMSSLELGDSALYFCASSLVRDQQFFGPGTRLTVL.

Ten or more counts support this clonotype. The gene calls are TRBV18 and TRBJ2-2, with D perhaps given as TRBD1 or TRBD2 (5 bases each). V was shortened by 6 bases and J by 8 bases, with 13 bases between the two germline ends. Germline V gene lookup returns CDR1 KGHSH and CDR2 LQKENI. The length of the CDR3 is 13 residues. The CDR3 DNA reads as TGTGCCAGCTCGTCCGGGACCGCAGGGGAGCTGTTTTTT. Encoded protein: CASSSGTAGELFF.

At least ten counts were recorded for this clonotype. The chain combines TRBV9 with TRBJ2-3, with 9 bases matching TRBD2. This CDR3 has 17 residues. The junction had 11 bases not matched to a gene; V was cut back by 4 bases and J by 2 bases. Germline V gene lookup returns CDR1 SGDLS and CDR2 YYNGEE. The CDR3 coding sequence is TGTGCCAGCAGCCCCCGTGGTAGCGGGGGACCCACAGATACGCAGTATTTT. Amino acid sequence: CASSPRGSGGPTDTQYF.

The V call is TRBV7-6, the J call TRBJ1-1; tentatively, D is TRBD1 (5 bases). V was trimmed by 2 bases and J by 5 bases, leaving 15 bases between them. Per germline, CDR1 SGHVS and CDR2 FNYEAQ. The CDR3 consists of 15 residues. The DNA of the CDR3 is TGTGCCAGCAGCTTAACCGTTACAGGACTGACTGAAGCTTTCTTT. It translates to CASSLTVTGLTEAFF. Full variable domain (rest looked up from reference TRBV7-6 and TRBJ1-1): GAGVSQSPRYKVTKRGQDVALRCDPISGHVSLYWYRQALGQGPEFLTYFNYEAQQDKSGLPNDRFSAERPEGSISTLTIQRTEQRDSAMYRCASSLTVTGLTEAFFGQGTRLTVV.

The chain uses TRBV9 and TRBJ1-1; D gene unclear. V lost 2 bases and J 8 bases, leaving 10 bases between the germline ends. This CDR3 is built from 12 residues. CDR1 is SGDLS and CDR2 is YYNGEE in the germline V gene. The CDR3: CASSVGVTEAFF. The CDR3 nucleotides are TGTGCCAGCAGCGTCGGGGTCACCGAAGCTTTCTTT.

This clonotype was observed a few times. The genes are TRBV11-2 and TRBJ1-6, with no clear D. The V end lost 7 bases, the J end lost 3 bases, and 7 bases lay between the germline ends. The germline CDR1 and CDR2 sequences are SGHAT and FQNNGV. The CDR3 is 13 residues long. The CDR3 sequence: CASTGDYNSPLHF. As DNA, the CDR3 is TGTGCCAGCACCGGAGACTATAATTCACCCCTCCACTTT.

The chain recombines TRBV4-3 with TRBJ1-6; no reliable D call. The CDR3 has 13 amino acids. The V end lost 2 bases, the J end lost 8 bases, and 7 bases lay between the germline ends. CDR1 and CDR2 (germline): LGHNA, YSLEER. The chain's CDR3 is CASSQFRYSPLHF. DNA for the CDR3: TGCGCCAGCAGCCAATTCCGGTATTCACCCCTCCACTTT.

This rearrangement joins TRBV7-2 to TRBJ2-7, with D unresolved. CDR3 length: 14 residues. Looked up from germline, CDR1 is SGHTA and CDR2 is FQGNSA. The CDR3 nucleotides read TGTGACAGCAGCCCGCAGGACGGACCCTACGAGCAGTACGTC. This gives the protein CDSSPQDGPYEQYV.